Following are 30 T cell receptor beta chains from one sample sequenced in a study of T-cell reconstitution after alpha-beta-depleted transplantation in children. Study results and caveats: A year had passed since transplant, and T-cell counts and diversity by then came mostly from newly produced T cells.

Unique molecular identifiers were incorporated during preparation of the TCRbeta library. One entry per CDR3 protein, called by TCRdb with MiXCR from the PCR reads. The data hold 330,000 or so distinct CDR3 sequences, with roughly 7.8% observed a single time. What these receptors recognize is not known. The input for sequencing was peripheral blood, taken 360 days after TCRalphabeta/CD19-depleted stem cell transplant. Every receptor here comes from a female patient aged 2-9 years who had a stem cell transplant for Fanconi anemia, so the T cells may come from the graft donor.

This clonotype was recorded many times. V and J are TRBV12-3 or TRBV12-4 and TRBJ1-6; no clear D gene. The V and J ends lost 6 bases and 0 bases respectively, with 12 bases between them. There are 16 residues in the CDR3. In DNA, the CDR3 is TGTGCCAGCAGCGCTATCTTCCGCTCCTATAATTCACCCCTCCACTTT. This codes for CASSAIFRSYNSPLHF.

There are many counts of this clonotype. J is TRBJ2-1 and V is TRBV5-1; D possibly corresponds to TRBD2 (5 bases). This CDR3 is built from 17 residues. Trimming took off 0 bases at V and 10 bases at J, with 23 bases between the two ends. Germline assignment: CDR1 SGHRS and CDR2 YFSETQ. The CDR3 DNA sequence: TGCGCCAGCAGCTTGGGATTTTCGGGGTTCCGTGTCGAGGAGCAGTTCTTC. This translates into CASSLGFSGFRVEEQFF.

V gene TRBV5-1 combines with J gene TRBJ2-3; TRBD2 aligns across 9 bases. The V and J ends lost 0 bases and 2 bases, in that order; junction bases with no gene match: 10. Germline values: CDR1 SGHRS, CDR2 YFSETQ. This CDR3 has 18 amino acids. The CDR3 region has the DNA TGCGCCAGCAGCTTGGCGTCTAGCGGGGCGGTAGCCACAGATACGCAGTATTTT. Amino acids: CASSLASSGAVATDTQYF.

CDR3 residues: CASSNLGLAEETQYF. The CDR3 coding sequence is TGTGCCAGCTCAAACCTTGGACTAGCGGAAGAGACCCAGTACTTC. The rearrangement uses TRBV18 and TRBJ2-5; 10 nucleotides line up with TRBD2. Germline CDR1 KGHSH, CDR2 LQKENI. The J segment lost 3 bases and the V segment lost 5 bases, leaving 6 bases of the junction unmatched. This CDR3 comprises 15 residues.

In this sample, this clonotype turned up a few times. The chain recombines TRBV5-1 with TRBJ2-5; 8 nucleotides line up with TRBD1. CDR1 SGHRS and CDR2 YFSETQ come from the germline V gene. V shed 1 base, J shed 5 bases, and the junction held 10 bases outside the gene matches. The CDR3 consists of 16 residues. The CDR3 loop is CASSLWGQGAGETQYF. Written as DNA, the CDR3 is TGCGCCAGCAGCTTGTGGGGCCAGGGGGCAGGGGAGACCCAGTACTTC.

This clonotype was observed a handful of times. The chain links TRBV5-1 to TRBJ2-1; 9 nucleotides match TRBD2. Trimming cost V 4 bases and J 7 bases; bases outside gene matches: 12. The CDR3 is made up of 16 amino acids. Germline CDR1 SGHRS, CDR2 YFSETQ. The CDR3 sequence is CASSPSGGSRGNEQFF. In DNA, the CDR3 is TGCGCCAGCAGCCCCAGCGGGGGGAGTAGGGGGAATGAGCAGTTCTTC.

This clonotype was observed many times. This chain links TRBV5-1 with TRBJ2-3, with D maybe TRBD2 (6 bases). Germline loops: CDR1 SGHRS, CDR2 YFSETQ. V was clipped by 4 bases and J by 2 bases, with 20 bases between them. This CDR3 comprises 17 residues. CDR3 region: CASSEHRDWEYTDTQYF. DNA of the CDR3: TGCGCCAGCAGCGAACATCGGGACTGGGAGTACACAGATACGCAGTATTTT. Using reference TRBV5-1 and TRBJ2-3 for the parts outside the CDR3, the full variable domain is KAGVTQTPRYLIKTRGQQVTLSCSPISGHRSVSWYQQTPGQGLQFLFEYFSETQRNKGNFPGRFSGRQFSNSRSEMNVSTLELGDSALYLCASSEHRDWEYTDTQYFGPGTRLTVL.

This clonotype was seen at least ten times. V usage is TRBV29-1 and J usage is TRBJ1-1, with D tentatively TRBD1 (5 bases). The V gene's germline CDR1 is SQVTM and CDR2 ANQGSEA. The ends were cut back, 3 bases at V and 5 bases at J, with 13 bases in the middle. The CDR3 totals 13 residues. In nucleotides, the CDR3 is TGCAGCGTTGAGGGGGGGGTAGGAACTGAAGCTTTCTTT. Its translation is CSVEGGVGTEAFF. Combining the CDR3 with reference TRBV29-1 and TRBJ1-1 gives the whole variable domain SAVISQKPSRDICQRGTSLTIQCQVDSQVTMMFWYRQQPGQSLTLIATANQGSEATYESGFVIDKFPISRPNLTFSTLTVSNMSPEDSSIYLCSVEGGVGTEAFFGQGTRLTVV.

This clonotype came up many times. This chain links TRBV7-2 with TRBJ2-5, with D unclear. Germline V CDR1 and CDR2: SGHTA, FQGNSA. The ends were cut back, 5 bases at V and 3 bases at J, with 13 bases in the middle. The CDR3 is 14 residues long. The CDR3 spells CASSPRRPEETQYF. The CDR3 region has the DNA TGTGCCAGCAGCCCCCGTAGGCCCGAAGAGACCCAGTACTTC. The variable domain in full, completed from reference TRBV7-2 and TRBJ2-5, reads GAGVSQSPSNKVTEKGKDVELRCDPISGHTALYWYRQSLGQGLEFLIYFQGNSAPDKSGLPSDRFSAERTGGSVSTLTIQRTQQEDSAVYLCASSPRRPEETQYFGPGTRLLVL.

On this clonotype: The junction and the germline gene differ at one end; a read error may be behind it. The chain uses TRBV20-1 and TRBJ2-3; the match to TRBD2 covers 8 bases. The CDR3 has 11 amino acids. The germline V gene has CDR1 DFQATT and CDR2 SNEGSKA (reference sequence). The CDR3, as DNA: TGCAGTGCTAGCGGGGGGGCGATTCTAGATTTT. Amino acids: CSASGGAILDF.

This clonotype has just a few counts. V gene TRBV6-2 or TRBV6-3 combines with J gene TRBJ2-7; the D gene could be TRBD1 or TRBD2 (5 bases each). The germline V and J ends were trimmed by 6 bases and 6 bases, with 18 bases remaining between them. The CDR3 has 14 amino acids. Germline loops: CDR1 MNHEY, CDR2 SVGEGT. The CDR3 DNA follows: TGTGCCAGCAGCGCCGGGACGGCGGCCGGCGAGCAGTACTTC. Protein: CASSAGTAAGEQYF.

This clonotype was detected many times. The CDR3 sequence: CASSPTASGRAHTQYF. CDR3 coding DNA: TGTGCCAGCAGCCCGACCGCTAGCGGGAGGGCACATACGCAGTATTTT. The rearrangement links TRBV7-2 to TRBJ2-3; 12 bases are a match to TRBD2. Germline trimming cut 5 bases from V and 7 bases from J; bases unmatched to any gene: 10. The CDR3 length is 16 residues. Germline CDR1 and CDR2: SGHTA and FQGNSA.

This clonotype has a handful of counts. The CDR3 bases are TGTGCCAGCAGTCCGACGGGACTAGCGGGGGGGTGGGAGCAGTTCTTC. Its protein is CASSPTGLAGGWEQFF. The rearrangement joins TRBV12-3 or TRBV12-4 to TRBJ2-1; 16 bases match TRBD2. Trimming at V came to 5 bases and at J to 10 bases, leaving 8 bases not matched to a gene. The CDR3 contains 16 residues.

This clonotype was found many times. This chain joins TRBV18 and TRBJ2-7, with 10 bases fitting TRBD1. Looked up from germline, CDR1 is KGHSH and CDR2 is LQKENI. Losses at the gene ends were 2 bases for V and 3 bases for J; bases not matched to a gene: 7. CDR3 length equals 16 residues. The CDR3: CASSPGTGVPYYEQYF. As DNA, the CDR3 is TGTGCCAGCTCACCAGGGACAGGGGTCCCCTACTACGAGCAGTACTTC.

This clonotype was detected many times. The chain combines TRBV18 with TRBJ2-7; 10 bases map to TRBD1. Trimming at V came to 10 bases and at J to 4 bases, leaving 7 bases not matched to a gene. The CDR3 spans 13 residues. Germline CDR1 KGHSH, CDR2 LQKENI. The CDR3 region has the DNA TGTGCCACCGCCGGGACAGGGGATTACGAGCAGTACTTC. Its protein is CATAGTGDYEQYF.

This clonotype was counted a few times. The CDR3 coding sequence is TGTGCCAGCTCACCCGACGGCCAACAGGGCTACACCTTC. Translated: CASSPDGQQGYTF. This chain joins TRBV18 and TRBJ1-2; D call uncertain. V was pared by 3 bases and J by 8 bases, with 13 bases between. Germline V lookup: CDR1 KGHSH, CDR2 LQKENI. This CDR3 is built from 13 residues. Complete variable domain (other parts from reference TRBV18 and TRBJ1-2): NAGVMQNPRHLVRRRGQEARLRCSPMKGHSHVYWYRQLPEEGLKFMVYLQKENIIDESGMPKERFSAEFPKEGPSILRIQQVVRGDSAAYFCASSPDGQQGYTFGSGTRLTVV.

This clonotype was recorded many times. The chain uses TRBV10-3 and TRBJ2-3; D may correspond to TRBD1 or TRBD2 (7 bases each). This CDR3 contains 17 residues. Germline CDR1 and CDR2: ENHRY and SYGVKD. V was cut by 3 bases and J by 3 bases, with 19 bases left in between. In nucleotides, the CDR3 is TGTGCCATCAGTGAAGACAGGGAGGGATCACAAACAGATACGCAGTATTTT. This codes for CAISEDREGSQTDTQYF.

The sample holds many counts of this clonotype. V usage is TRBV7-9 and J usage is TRBJ1-1; D is undetermined. CDR3 length: 14 residues. V was trimmed by 3 bases and J by 6 bases, leaving 14 bases between them. Germline V CDR1 and CDR2: SEHNR, FQNEAQ (reference sequence). The chain's CDR3 is CASSFTTVGPEAFF. For the CDR3, the DNA is TGTGCCAGCAGCTTTACGACCGTCGGCCCTGAAGCTTTCTTT.

At least ten counts were recorded for this clonotype. One end of the junction is discordant with germline, which a read error may explain. This chain links TRBV12-3 or TRBV12-4 with TRBJ2-2; 7 nucleotides match TRBD2. This CDR3 region has 14 residues. Written as DNA, the CDR3 is TGTGCCAGCAGTCTAGCGGTTGACACCGGGGAGCTGTTTTTT. Translating gives CASSLAVDTGELFF.

This clonotype was counted ten times or more. One end of the junction varies from germline; a read error may be responsible. The J gene is TRBJ2-1, the V gene TRBV5-1; 10 nucleotides line up with TRBD2. Germline V gene lookup returns CDR1 SGHRS and CDR2 YFSETQ. This CDR3 contains 15 residues. CDR3 DNA sequence: TGCGCCAGCAGCTTGACTAGCGGGACCTACGATGAGCAGTTCTTC. Protein: CASSLTSGTYDEQFF.

This clonotype was counted between two and nine times. The gene calls are TRBV7-3 and TRBJ2-1; 7 positions match TRBD1. The CDR3 extends over 15 amino acids. Germline-derived CDR1 and CDR2 are SGHTA and FQGTGA. V was clipped by 2 bases and J by 2 bases; unmatched bases: 3. In DNA, the CDR3 is TGTGCCAGCAGCTTAGAGGGGGCCCCCTACAATGAGCAGTTCTTC. This gives the protein CASSLEGAPYNEQFF.

This clonotype came up a few times. This chain uses TRBV9 with TRBJ2-2; D gene ambiguous. Germline V gene sequence: CDR1 SGDLS, CDR2 YYNGEE. Trimming cost V 0 bases and J 6 bases, with 3 bases left between them. There are 12 residues in the CDR3. The CDR3, as DNA: TGTGCCAGCAGCGTAGACTCCGGGGAGCTGTTTTTT. Translated: CASSVDSGELFF.

The rearrangement uses TRBV11-2 and TRBJ2-3; 14 bases agree with TRBD2. Germline CDR1 is SGHAT and CDR2 is FQNNGV. V was clipped by 5 bases and J by 0 bases; unmatched bases: 7. The CDR3 is 18 residues long. The CDR3 loop reads CASSRTSGGTFSTDTQYF. CDR3 DNA: TGTGCCAGCAGCAGGACTAGCGGGGGGACTTTTAGCACAGATACGCAGTATTTT.

The chain recombines TRBV28 with TRBJ1-5; D gene unclear. CDR3 length: 13 amino acids. Germline loops: CDR1 MDHEN, CDR2 SYDVKM. The ends were cut back, 8 bases at V and 4 bases at J, with 12 bases in the middle. The CDR3 spells CASQSDGNQPQHF. The CDR3, as DNA: TGTGCCAGCCAAAGTGACGGGAATCAGCCCCAGCATTTT.

The table lists this clonotype with a few counts. The V gene is TRBV5-1, the J gene TRBJ2-1, with TRBD1 matching 7 bases. Germline CDR1 reads SGHRS; CDR2 reads YFSETQ. The CDR3 is made up of 16 amino acids. V lost 5 bases to trimming and J lost 4 bases; unmatched junction nucleotides: 12. CDR3 loop: CASRRAGTEKYNEQFF. CDR3 DNA: TGCGCCAGCAGAAGAGCCGGGACAGAGAAGTACAATGAGCAGTTCTTC.

The DNA of the CDR3 is TGCAGTGCCGTCGGCGGGACACCTAACTATGGCTACACCTTC. This translates into CSAVGGTPNYGYTF. The rearrangement joins TRBV20-1 to TRBJ1-2, with TRBD1 as a possible D gene (6 bases). The CDR3 spans 14 residues. Germline V lookup: CDR1 DFQATT, CDR2 SNEGSKA (reference sequence). Between the trimmed V and J ends, which lost 6 bases and 0 bases, there was a span of 14 bases.

This clonotype was seen ten or more times. The CDR3 loop reads CSARPGGNEKLFF. The DNA for the CDR3 is TGCAGTGCTAGACCAGGGGGAAATGAAAAACTGTTTTTT. The chain employs TRBV20-1 and TRBJ1-4; 7 bases agree with TRBD1. CDR1 and CDR2 from the germline V gene are DFQATT and SNEGSKA (reference sequence). With V trimmed by 2 bases and J by 5 bases, 2 bases remained unmatched. The CDR3 loop spans 13 amino acids.

In this sample, this clonotype turned up a few times. The chain carries TRBV2 and TRBJ2-4; D call uncertain. The V end lost 3 bases, the J end lost 0 bases, and 6 bases lay between the germline ends. The CDR3 consists of 14 residues. Germline loops: CDR1 SNHLY, CDR2 FYNNEI. In DNA form, the CDR3 reads TGTGCCAGCAGTGATGGGCTAGCCAAAAACATTCAGTACTTC. Its translation is CASSDGLAKNIQYF.

This clonotype came up many times. V gene TRBV15 combines with J gene TRBJ1-1; D unresolved. V was clipped by 5 bases and J by 1 base, with 8 bases between them. The CDR3 is 13 amino acids. The germline gives CDR1 LNHNV, CDR2 YYDKDF (reference sequence). This CDR3 reads CATSLTGNTEAFF. CDR3 bases: TGTGCCACCAGCCTCACCGGGAACACTGAAGCTTTCTTT.

The sample holds many counts of this clonotype. The V and J genes are TRBV11-2 and TRBJ2-1; D gene uncertain. The CDR3 is 15 amino acids. V lost 4 bases, J lost 0 bases, and 10 bases lay in between. Per germline, CDR1 SGHAT and CDR2 FQNNGV. This CDR3 reads CASSSLFFSYNEQFF. CDR3 DNA sequence: TGTGCCAGCAGCTCCTTATTCTTCTCCTACAATGAGCAGTTCTTC.